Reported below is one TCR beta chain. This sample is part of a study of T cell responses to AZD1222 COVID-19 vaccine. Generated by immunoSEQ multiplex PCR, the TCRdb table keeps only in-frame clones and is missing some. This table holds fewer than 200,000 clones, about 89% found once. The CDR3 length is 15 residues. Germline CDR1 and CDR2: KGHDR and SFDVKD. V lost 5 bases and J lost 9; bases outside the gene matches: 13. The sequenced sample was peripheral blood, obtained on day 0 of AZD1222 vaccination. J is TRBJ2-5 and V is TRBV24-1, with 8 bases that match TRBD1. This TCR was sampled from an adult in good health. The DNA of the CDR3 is TGTGCCACCAGTGCTATCGGGACAGGAGCGGAGCCCCAGTACTTC. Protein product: CATSAIGTGAEPQYF.